These 20 T cell receptor beta chains were all obtained from the same sample, sequenced in a study of cytotoxic CD8 clonotypes in ibrutinib-treated CLL. The protocol was immunoSEQ multiplex PCR, while the TCRdb copy is restricted to in-frame clones and leaves out a portion. The repertoire includes approximately 200,000 clones, approximately 72% of them detected once, and about an eighth sits in the top ten. The source material was PBMCs, sampled after 24 months of ibrutinib treatment. These receptors all come from a human donor with chronic lymphocytic leukemia.

The chain combines TRBV5-4 with TRBJ2-1; 16 bases match TRBD2. Unmatched junction bases numbered 8, after V lost 2 bases and J lost 12 bases. The CDR3 loop spans 16 amino acids. Germline V gene lookup returns CDR1 SGHNT and CDR2 YYREEE (reference sequence). The chain's CDR3 is CASSFGTSGRARLQFF. The CDR3 nucleotides read TGTGCCAGCAGCTTCGGGACTAGCGGGAGGGCCCGGTTGCAGTTCTTC. Supplemented by reference TRBV5-4 and TRBJ2-1, the full variable domain reads ETGVTQSPTHLIKTRGQQVTLRCSSQSGHNTVSWYQQALGQGPQFIFQYYREEENGRGNFPPRFSGLQFPNYSSELNVNALELDDSALYLCASSFGTSGRARLQFFGPGTRLTVL.

This chain joins TRBV5-6 and TRBJ1-5; the D is unclear. The length of the CDR3 is 12 residues. The V end was cut by 1 base, the J end by 3 bases, with 2 bases between. CDR1 and CDR2 from the germline V gene are SGHDT and YYEEEE. In DNA, the CDR3 is TGTGCCAGCAGCTTGTTCAATCAGCCCCAGCATTTT. This gives the protein CASSLFNQPQHF.

The V gene is TRBV15, the J gene TRBJ1-2; D perhaps matches TRBD1 (5 bases). Looked up from germline, CDR1 is LNHNV and CDR2 is YYDKDF (reference sequence). The V and J ends lost 3 bases and 0 bases respectively, with 8 bases between them. CDR3 size: 14 residues. In nucleotides, the CDR3 is TGTGCCACCAGCAGGACAGCTACTAACTATGGCTACACCTTC. This gives the protein CATSRTATNYGYTF.

This sequence joins TRBV6-5 and TRBJ2-1; D is perhaps TRBD2 (6 bases). In germline, CDR1 is MNHEY, CDR2 SVGAGI. V lost 6 bases to trimming and J lost 3 bases, with 15 bases between them. The CDR3 has 15 residues. The CDR3 DNA is TGTGCCAGCAGGCGGAGGCGGGACCACTACAATGAGCAGTTCTTC. Its protein is CASRRRRDHYNEQFF.

The chain uses TRBV5-8 and TRBJ2-1, with TRBD1 matching over 9 bases. V lost 4 bases, J lost 6 bases, and 11 bases stayed unmatched. CDR1 is SGHTS, CDR2 YDEGEE, per germline. The CDR3 is 16 amino acids. DNA of the CDR3: TGTGCCAGCAGCCCTGGCGGGACAGGGCTTTTCAATGAGCAGTTCTTC. Amino acids: CASSPGGTGLFNEQFF.

This clone was observed a single time. One end of the junction fails to match germline, which may point to a read error. The chain recombines TRBV5-1 with TRBJ2-1; perhaps TRBD2 as D (6 bases). Germline lookup yields CDR1 SGHRS and CDR2 YFSETQ. The CDR3 length is 14 residues. This CDR3 reads CASRNGRSSNEQFF. In DNA form, the CDR3 reads TGCGCCAGCAGAAACGGGAGATCCTCCAATGAGCAGTTCTTC.

This sequence joins TRBV6-4 and TRBJ2-1; 12 nucleotides match TRBD1. The germline CDR1 and CDR2 sequences are MRHNA and SNTAGT. The V gene end was trimmed by 6 bases and the J gene end by 8 bases; junction bases not matched to a gene: 2. This CDR3 spans 13 amino acids. The CDR3 spells CASSGTGGYEQFF. The CDR3 DNA sequence: TGTGCCAGCAGCGGGACAGGGGGCTATGAGCAGTTCTTC.

There are a few counts of this clone. This sequence joins TRBV7-3 and TRBJ2-1; 9 bases line up with TRBD1. Germline trimming cut 5 bases from V and 8 bases from J; bases unmatched to any gene: 13. The CDR3 is made up of 16 amino acids. Germline CDR1 and CDR2: SGHTA and FQGTGA. CDR3 in amino acids: CASSRSTGGGWDEQFF. The CDR3 nucleotides are TGTGCCAGCAGCCGCTCGACAGGGGGAGGTTGGGATGAGCAGTTCTTC.

V is TRBV4-1 and J is TRBJ1-2; TRBD1 matches 10 bases. Germline CDR1 is MGHRA and CDR2 is YSYEKL. The CDR3 has 15 amino acids. The V segment lost 4 bases and the J segment 4 bases; nucleotides outside the gene matches: 6. The CDR3 is CASSPRQGAGYGYTF. The CDR3 DNA reads TGCGCCAGCAGCCCCCGACAGGGGGCGGGCTATGGCTACACCTTC.

The chain combines TRBV6-5 with TRBJ2-7; D gene unclear. Deletions cut 1 base from V and 6 bases from J, with 13 bases between. The CDR3 is made up of 14 amino acids. Per the germline V gene, CDR1 is MNHEY and CDR2 is SVGAGI. The CDR3 bases are TGTGCCAGCAGTTACTTGGCTGCACCCGGCGAGCAGTACTTC. Its protein product is CASSYLAAPGEQYF.

The CDR3 bases are TGTGCCAGCAGCTTGGCCAGGCCTATACGCGAGCAGTACTTC. Protein: CASSLARPIREQYF. V and J are TRBV5-6 and TRBJ2-7; the D is unclear. CDR3 length equals 14 residues. V lost 0 bases and J 6 bases, leaving 13 bases between the germline ends. Germline V gives CDR1 SGHDT, CDR2 YYEEEE.

The chain combines TRBV27 with TRBJ1-3; D remains ambiguous. V lost 2 bases, J lost 0 bases, and 11 bases lay in between. CDR3 size: 16 residues. CDR1 is MNHEY and CDR2 is SMNVEV in the germline V gene (reference sequence). The CDR3 bases are TGTGCCAGCAGTTTAAATCGGCGGAGCTCTGGAAACACCATATATTTT. Translated: CASSLNRRSSGNTIYF.

Comments on this clone: The junction and the germline gene differ at one end; a read error may be behind it. The chain uses TRBV28 and TRBJ2-7; 10 bases match TRBD2. Germline-derived CDR1 and CDR2 are MDHEN and SYDVKM. CDR3 size: 11 residues. Written as DNA, the CDR3 is TGTGCCAGCAGCTATGGACTAGCGGTAATCTTC. Translated, it gives CASSYGLAVIF.

This clone showed up just a few times. This CDR3 is also generated by other DNA sequences in the sample. The rearrangement uses TRBV5-1 and TRBJ2-1; TRBD2 agrees at 11 bases. V shed 0 bases and J 0 bases; nucleotides not matched to a gene: 2. Germline V gives CDR1 SGHRS, CDR2 YFSETQ. This CDR3 comprises 17 residues. CDR3 nucleotide sequence: TGCGCCAGCAGCTTGGGACTAGCGGGGAACTCCTACAATGAGCAGTTCTTC. Amino acids: CASSLGLAGNSYNEQFF.

The J gene is TRBJ1-2, the V gene TRBV13; perhaps TRBD1 as D (5 bases). V was cut by 6 bases and J by 6 bases, with 17 bases left in between. This CDR3 contains 14 residues. The V gene's germline CDR1 is PRHDT and CDR2 FYEKMQ (reference sequence). CDR3 region: CASSYRPGHDGYTF. The CDR3 DNA is TGTGCCAGCAGTTACCGACCAGGACACGATGGCTACACCTTC.

The chain couples TRBV6-5 to TRBJ1-1; D uncertain. The V and J ends lost 1 base and 2 bases respectively, with 5 bases between them. The CDR3 is 13 amino acids. The germline CDR1 and CDR2 sequences are MNHEY and SVGAGI. CDR3 bases: TGTGCCAGCAGTTACTGGGGAAACACTGAAGCTTTCTTT. This encodes CASSYWGNTEAFF.

V is TRBV5-1 and J is TRBJ2-5; D unclear. Trimming cost V 0 bases and J 5 bases, with 5 bases left between them. The CDR3 is 12 residues long. CDR1 is SGHRS and CDR2 is YFSETQ in the germline V gene. Here the CDR3 DNA reads TGCGCCAGCAGCTTGGAAGGGGAGACCCAGTACTTC. Protein product: CASSLEGETQYF.

This clone has just one count. This chain links TRBV27 with TRBJ1-2; 7 nucleotides agree with TRBD1. V dropped 3 bases and J dropped 9; count of bases not matched to a gene: 13. The CDR3 consists of 15 residues. Germline loops: CDR1 MNHEY, CDR2 SMNVEV (reference sequence). The CDR3 DNA reads TGTGCCAGCAGTTTTTCTCCAGGGGGGGCGCGGAGCTACACCTTC. Its protein product is CASSFSPGGARSYTF.

V is TRBV25-1 and J is TRBJ2-7, with 8 nucleotides matching TRBD1. This CDR3 comprises 14 residues. The V and J ends lost 10 bases and 5 bases, in that order; junction bases with no gene match: 13. From germline, CDR1 is MGHDK and CDR2 SYGVNS. The CDR3, as DNA: TGTGCCACTCCTCAGGGGGCGCCTCCCCACGAGCAGTACTTC. Its protein is CATPQGAPPHEQYF.

This clone was observed a single time. The V call is TRBV10-2, the J call TRBJ2-5, with 11 bases lining up with TRBD2. Unmatched junction bases numbered 3, after V lost 2 bases and J lost 4 bases. This CDR3 is 15 amino acids long. The germline gives CDR1 WSHSY, CDR2 SAAADI. The CDR3 nucleotides read TGCGCCAGCAGTGAGATGCTAGCGGGAGGAGAGACCCAGTACTTC. This gives the protein CASSEMLAGGETQYF.